This T cell receptor (beta chain) was recovered during a study of blood T cell repertoires in COVID-19. Study in general: Sources were T cells, B-cell-depleted T cells, or PBMCs; the material itself was cDNA or gDNA.

Looked up from germline, CDR1 is SGHVS and CDR2 is FQNEAQ. The CDR3 totals 16 residues. The V and J ends lost 4 bases and 2 bases, in that order; junction bases with no gene match: 7. Profiled with immunoSEQ multiplex PCR; TCRdb holds only in-frame clones, not every one. The sample carries some 120,000 clones, over 75% recorded once. The sequenced sample consisted of peripheral blood. This TCR came from a human donor with active COVID-19. The donor label of this sample is uncertain. The chain couples TRBV7-8 to TRBJ2-3; 9 bases fit TRBD2. The chain's CDR3 is CASSSYSGGITDTQYF. The DNA of the CDR3 is TGTGCCAGCAGCTCGTACAGCGGGGGGATCACAGATACGCAGTATTTT.